The 21 T cell receptor beta chains given below trace back to one sample, sequenced in a study of OX40 agonist ivuxolimab in advanced cancers. The protocol was immunoSEQ multiplex PCR, while the TCRdb copy is restricted to in-frame clones and leaves out a portion. In the table there are roughly 100,000 clones, under 85% of which are singletons. Sample: CD4+ or CD8+ T cells sorted from blood, taken in a trial of the OX40 agonist ivuxolimab. The receptors were gathered from an adult with an advanced solid tumor such as melanoma, head and neck, liver or kidney cancer.

This clone has only one observation. The chain combines TRBV20-1 with TRBJ2-5; D not certain. Trimming took 3 bases from V and 5 from J, leaving 7 bases between them. This CDR3 is 11 amino acids long. Per germline, CDR1 DFQATT and CDR2 SNEGSKA (reference sequence). As DNA, the CDR3 is TGCAGTGCTAGTGCTAGTGAGACCCAGTACTTC. The encoded protein is CSASASETQYF.

In this sample, this clone turned up once. The chain couples TRBV7-9 to TRBJ2-7; the D gene is possibly TRBD2 (5 bases). Germline CDR1 reads SEHNR; CDR2 reads FQNEAQ (reference sequence). This CDR3 contains 12 residues. Trimming took off 8 bases at V and 7 bases at J, with 15 bases between the two ends. The CDR3 loop is CASRAGPGEQYF. The CDR3 nucleotides are TGTGCCAGCCGGGCAGGACCGGGGGAGCAGTACTTC.

V usage is TRBV5-4 and J usage is TRBJ2-1; 10 positions match TRBD2. The CDR3 length is 15 residues. Germline values: CDR1 SGHNT, CDR2 YYREEE (reference sequence). The J segment lost 4 bases and the V segment lost 4 bases, leaving 5 bases of the junction unmatched. CDR3 amino acids: CASSLTSGRYNEQFF. For the CDR3, the DNA is TGTGCCAGCAGCCTGACTAGCGGGCGTTACAATGAGCAGTTCTTC.

V and J are TRBV7-2 and TRBJ2-1, with 9 bases aligning to TRBD1. The CDR3 consists of 17 residues. The germline CDR1 and CDR2 sequences are SGHTA and FQGNSA. The trim removed 3 bases at V and 1 base at J, leaving 7 bases unmatched. In DNA, the CDR3 is TGTGCCAGCAGCTTGTACCGCGGGACAGGGTCCTACAATGAGCAGTTCTTC. This codes for CASSLYRGTGSYNEQFF. The whole variable domain, remainder taken from reference TRBV7-2 and TRBJ2-1, is GAGVSQSPSNKVTEKGKDVELRCDPISGHTALYWYRQSLGQGLEFLIYFQGNSAPDKSGLPSDRFSAERTGGSVSTLTIQRTQQEDSAVYLCASSLYRGTGSYNEQFFGPGTRLTVL.

DNA of the CDR3: TGTGCCAGCAGCCCCTCTAGCGGCGCCGAGCAGTACTTC. Amino acids: CASSPSSGAEQYF. The gene calls are TRBV4-2 and TRBJ2-7, with TRBD2 matching over 7 bases. CDR3 size: 13 residues. CDR1 and CDR2 (germline): LGHNA, YNFKEQ. The V and J ends lost 4 bases and 6 bases, in that order; junction bases with no gene match: 6.

The rearrangement joins TRBV5-1 to TRBJ2-1; no clear D. Trimming removed 1 base at V and 2 bases at J, with 13 bases between. The CDR3 has 16 amino acids. Germline V gene data show CDR1 as SGHRS and CDR2 as YFSETQ. DNA for the CDR3: TGCGCCAGCAGCTTGAAAGGCGTCTACCCCTACAATGAGCAGTTCTTC. Its protein is CASSLKGVYPYNEQFF.

CDR3 region: CASSPWTGSSGANVLTF. CDR3 DNA: TGTGCCAGCTCACCGTGGACAGGCAGCTCTGGGGCCAACGTCCTGACTTTC. The chain employs TRBV18 and TRBJ2-6; TRBD1 aligns across 7 bases. This CDR3 has 17 amino acids. In germline, CDR1 is KGHSH, CDR2 LQKENI. Losses at the gene ends were 3 bases for V and 0 bases for J; bases not matched to a gene: 5.

This clone was recorded only once. The rearrangement uses TRBV10-2 and TRBJ2-7; 8 bases are a match to TRBD1. The CDR3 totals 16 residues. Losses at the gene ends were 4 bases for V and 6 bases for J; bases not matched to a gene: 14. Germline CDR1 WSHSY, CDR2 SAAADI. The CDR3 loop reads CASSGWTGNALGEQYF. DNA of the CDR3: TGCGCCAGCAGTGGTTGGACAGGGAATGCCCTCGGCGAGCAGTACTTC.

The chain has TRBV10-3 and TRBJ2-1; TRBD2 might be the D (6 bases). V dropped 4 bases and J dropped 6 bases, with 13 bases sitting between them. The CDR3 extends over 14 amino acids. The germline CDR1 and CDR2 sequences are ENHRY and SYGVKD. CDR3 in amino acids: CAISVMTRSNEQFF. The CDR3 DNA follows: TGTGCCATCAGTGTGATGACTAGAAGCAATGAGCAGTTCTTC.

This chain connects TRBV27 to TRBJ2-7; possible D gene TRBD2, 6 bases. CDR1 and CDR2 (germline): MNHEY, SMNVEV (reference sequence). The CDR3 contains 14 residues. V lost 2 bases and J lost 6, with 14 bases in between. This CDR3 reads CASSLGNGGSEQYF. Written as DNA, the CDR3 is TGTGCCAGCAGTTTAGGGAACGGAGGGAGCGAGCAGTACTTC.

The chain employs TRBV14 and TRBJ2-3; 7 nucleotides align to TRBD2. The V segment lost 4 bases and the J segment 2 bases; nucleotides outside the gene matches: 6. CDR1 is SGHDN and CDR2 is FVKESK in the germline V gene. The CDR3 totals 15 residues. CDR3 loop: CASSLLSGYTDTQYF. CDR3 DNA: TGTGCCAGCAGCCTTCTTAGCGGGTACACAGATACGCAGTATTTT.

V usage is TRBV18 and J usage is TRBJ2-5; the D is unclear. Germline-derived CDR1 and CDR2 are KGHSH and LQKENI. Trimming left V 0 bases short and J 7 bases short, with 9 bases between. The CDR3 sequence is 13 residues long. In DNA form, the CDR3 reads TGTGCCAGCTCACCACCGGAAGGAGTGACCCAGTACTTC. As protein: CASSPPEGVTQYF.

The gene calls are TRBV11-2 and TRBJ2-1; no definite D call. Germline V gene sequence: CDR1 SGHAT, CDR2 FQNNGV. CDR3 size: 13 residues. Trimming removed 5 bases from V and 7 bases from J, with 12 bases in between. CDR3 DNA: TGTGCCAGCAGCGATGAGCTACCGAATGAGCAGTTCTTC. It translates to CASSDELPNEQFF.

The chain has TRBV4-1 and TRBJ2-1; TRBD1 agrees at 11 bases. CDR3 length equals 15 residues. Trimming took 3 bases from V and 3 from J; bases not matched to a gene: 1. Germline CDR1 and CDR2: MGHRA and YSYEKL. CDR3 sequence reads: CASSQGQGDYNEQFF. Written as DNA, the CDR3 is TGCGCCAGCAGCCAGGGACAGGGGGACTACAATGAGCAGTTCTTC.

This chain joins TRBV19 and TRBJ2-5; D might be TRBD2 (6 bases). This CDR3 is 15 amino acids long. Germline V gives CDR1 LNHDA, CDR2 SQIVND (reference sequence). V gave up 4 bases and J gave up 5 bases, with 17 bases separating them. The DNA for the CDR3 is TGTGCCAGTAGTACTACCGGGACTCCGGCTGAGACCCAGTACTTC. It codes for CASSTTGTPAETQYF. The variable domain in full, with the rest retrieved from reference TRBV19 and TRBJ2-5, is DGGITQSPKYLFRKEGQNVTLSCEQNLNHDAMYWYRQDPGQGLRLIYYSQIVNDFQKGDIAEGYSVSREKKESFPLTVTSAQKNPTAFYLCASSTTGTPAETQYFGPGTRLLVL.

The rearrangement links TRBV27 to TRBJ2-1; 8 bases are a match to TRBD2. Germline trimming cut 6 bases from V and 5 bases from J; bases unmatched to any gene: 12. The CDR3 has 16 residues. Germline loops: CDR1 MNHEY, CDR2 SMNVEV (reference sequence). The CDR3 DNA is TGTGCCAGCAGCCTTAGCGGGAACCCCTGGAACAATGAGCAGTTCTTC. Protein sequence: CASSLSGNPWNNEQFF.

The gene calls are TRBV27 and TRBJ2-1; 7 bases agree with TRBD2. Trimming at V came to 0 bases and at J to 13 bases, leaving 6 bases not matched to a gene. CDR3 length equals 13 residues. Germline V gene lookup returns CDR1 MNHEY and CDR2 SMNVEV (reference sequence). Here the CDR3 reads CASSLSLARVQFF. In DNA, the CDR3 is TGTGCCAGCAGTTTATCACTAGCGAGAGTACAGTTCTTC.

The V and J genes are TRBV7-9 and TRBJ2-1; perhaps TRBD1 as D (5 bases). Deletions cut 1 base from V and 14 bases from J, with 12 bases between. Germline V gene sequence: CDR1 SEHNR, CDR2 FQNEAQ (reference sequence). The CDR3 is 12 amino acids. Here the CDR3 DNA reads TGTGCCAGCAGCTTAGGGGGCGACCGGAAGTTCTTC. Protein sequence: CASSLGGDRKFF.

The rearrangement links TRBV9 to TRBJ2-1; 7 bases line up with TRBD2. The V gene end was trimmed by 4 bases and the J gene end by 4 bases; junction bases not matched to a gene: 8. Germline V gene data show CDR1 as SGDLS and CDR2 as YYNGEE. This CDR3 spans 15 amino acids. The CDR3 bases are TGTGCCAGCAGCCTCGCAGCGGGATATTACAATGAGCAGTTCTTC. It encodes CASSLAAGYYNEQFF.

The chain couples TRBV5-5 to TRBJ1-2; D unresolved. Trimming cost V 2 bases and J 5 bases, with 10 bases left between them. This CDR3 region has 13 residues. In germline, CDR1 is SGHKS, CDR2 YYEKEE (reference sequence). CDR3 DNA sequence: TGTGCCAGCAGCTTCTCGACAAGTTATGGCTACACCTTC. Amino acids: CASSFSTSYGYTF.

Details on this clone: The identical CDR3 is also encoded by other nucleotide sequences in the sample. The chain recombines TRBV30 with TRBJ2-2; no clear D. The CDR3 covers 13 residues. V was clipped by 0 bases and J by 5 bases, with 7 bases between them. Germline loops: CDR1 GTSNPN, CDR2 SVGIG (reference sequence). The CDR3 region has the DNA TGTGCCTGGAGTGTACGTAGGACCGGGGAGCTGTTTTTT. It encodes CAWSVRRTGELFF.